This TCR beta chain appears in the sequencing data of a study of shared clonotypes between healthy human individuals. Per germline, CDR1 SGDLS and CDR2 YYNGEE. The CDR3 is 13 residues long. The V and J ends lost 0 bases and 9 bases respectively, with 10 bases between them. Libraries were prepared by immunoSEQ multiplex PCR; TCRdb keeps only in-frame clonotypes and omits some of them. Among roughly 520,000 clones listed, roughly 95% were seen once. This TCR derives from a woman aged 25 to 39 in good health. The specimen was naive CD4+ T cells sorted from blood. Stated subset: CD45RA+ positively selected. This chain joins TRBV9 and TRBJ2-1, with D perhaps TRBD1 or TRBD2 (5 bases each). The chain's CDR3 is CASSVATRGEQFF. As DNA, the CDR3 is TGTGCCAGCAGCGTAGCTACTAGGGGTGAGCAGTTCTTC. Together with reference TRBV9 and TRBJ2-1, the CDR3 gives the full variable domain: DSGVTQTPKHLITATGQRVTLRCSPRSGDLSVYWYQQSLDQGLQFLIQYYNGEERAKGNILERFSAQQFPDLHSELNLSSLELGDSALYFCASSVATRGEQFFGPGTRLTVL.